This T cell receptor beta chain was captured in a study of T-cell reconstitution after alpha-beta-depleted transplantation in children. The sample holds a few counts of this clonotype. The authors prepared the TCRbeta library with unique molecular identifiers. TCRdb recomputed calls from the PCR reads with MiXCR, one row per CDR3 protein. The repertoire has hundreds of thousands of distinct CDR3 sequences, roughly 14% of them found once; the top ten carry 4% to 5.5%. This CDR3 is built from 11 residues. V gave up 3 bases and J gave up 5 bases, with 5 bases separating them. CDR1 and CDR2 from the germline V gene are SGHRS and YFSETQ.

The chain couples TRBV5-1 to TRBJ1-1; D uncertain. The sample in question was PBMCs, obtained from the stem cell graft. The clonotype was recovered from a human donor who donated a stem cell graft to a child with Fanconi anemia. The CDR3 region is CASSSETEAFF. The CDR3 nucleotides are TGCGCCAGCAGCTCGGAAACTGAAGCTTTCTTT. Full variable domain (rest looked up from reference TRBV5-1 and TRBJ1-1): KAGVTQTPRYLIKTRGQQVTLSCSPISGHRSVSWYQQTPGQGLQFLFEYFSETQRNKGNFPGRFSGRQFSNSRSEMNVSTLELGDSALYLCASSSETEAFFGQGTRLTVV.